This is a list of T cell receptor beta chains from one sample in a study of blood T cell repertoires in COVID-19. Assay used: immunoSEQ multiplex PCR; TCRdb lists only in-frame clones, some missing. The sample records roughly 150,000 clones, just under 85% being singletons. The source material was peripheral blood. These TCRs come from a woman of 80 years or more with COVID-19, enrolled during active disease. Each CDR3 is given with its conserved first and last residue. Fields, in order: clone size, D gene, V gene, CDR3 length, J gene, CDR3 protein, CDR3 DNA. The D gene is left open where the match is weak. Where a row states a size, it is once, few, many or the class of an expanded clone; other rows omit it.

.,.,TRBV19,14,TRBJ2-1,CASSIRGMDNEQFF,TGTGCCAGTAGTATCCGGGGAATGGACAATGAGCAGTTCTTC
few,.,TRBV7-2,13,TRBJ2-7,CASSLSGSYEQYF,TGTGCCAGCAGCTTGAGCGGCTCCTACGAGCAGTACTTC
.,.,TRBV15,15,TRBJ1-1,CATSTSRRENTEAFF,TGTGCCACCAGCACGTCCCGGCGGGAGAACACTGAAGCTTTCTTT
.,.,TRBV18,14,TRBJ1-4,CASSPVSGHEKLFF,TGTGCCAGCTCACCCGTGTCAGGTCATGAAAAACTGTTTTTT
.,TRBD1,TRBV18,17,TRBJ1-2,CASSRSAGGEYDYGYTF,TGTGCCAGCTCAAGGTCGGCAGGGGGCGAGTACGACTATGGCTACACCTTC
.,TRBD1,TRBV7-3,14,TRBJ1-2,CASSFATGAGGYTF,TGTGCCAGCAGCTTCGCCACAGGGGCGGGGGGCTACACCTTC
few,.,TRBV12-3/TRBV12-4,13,TRBJ2-1,CASTPFHGGEQFF,TGTGCCAGCACCCCCTTCCACGGGGGTGAGCAGTTCTTC
.,.,TRBV10-3,14,TRBJ2-2,CAISAQGFTGELFF,TGTGCCATCAGTGCTCAGGGGTTCACCGGGGAGCTGTTTTTT
.,TRBD2,TRBV7-2,15,TRBJ2-7,CASRDQRGGPSEQYF,TGTGCCAGCAGGGACCAGCGGGGGGGGCCAAGCGAGCAGTACTTC
.,.,TRBV27,20,TRBJ2-4,CASSLRPTHRALLAKNIQYF,TGTGCCAGCAGTTTACGCCCCACCCACAGGGCCCTCCTAGCCAAAAACATTCAGTACTTC
.,TRBD1,TRBV19,14,TRBJ1-5,CASNPGQRDQPQHF,TGTGCCAGTAACCCGGGACAGCGGGATCAGCCCCAGCATTTT
.,TRBD2,TRBV5-6,16,TRBJ2-7,CASSRYSGSSSYEQYF,TGTGCCAGCAGCCGGTATAGCGGGTCTAGCTCCTACGAGCAGTACTTC
.,.,TRBV7-2,11,TRBJ2-1,CASSLADSRFF,TGTGCCAGCAGCTTAGCGGACAGTCGGTTCTTC
.,.,TRBV5-5,16,TRBJ1-1,CASSLVLRGGNTEAFF,TGTGCCAGCAGCTTGGTGTTACGGGGTGGGAACACTGAAGCTTTCTTT
.,TRBD1,TRBV5-1,16,TRBJ2-3,CAGTAALRPSTDTQYF,TGCGCAGGGACAGCGGCTCTCCGCCCTAGCACAGATACGCAGTATTTT
.,.,TRBV12-3/TRBV12-4,13,TRBJ1-6,CASSSSENSPLHF,TGTGCCAGCAGTTCCTCAGAAAATTCACCCCTCCACTTT
.,TRBD1,TRBV29-1,13,TRBJ1-1,CSAGPGQGTEAFF,TGCAGCGCTGGGCCGGGACAGGGCACTGAAGCTTTCTTT
once,TRBD2,TRBV28,13,TRBJ2-7,CASRLAGVYEQYF,TGTGCCAGCAGATTAGCGGGAGTTTACGAGCAGTACTTC
.,TRBD2,TRBV11-2,18,TRBJ2-5,CASSLNTGLAGGQETQYF,TGTGCCAGCAGCTTAAACACGGGACTAGCGGGGGGACAAGAGACCCAGTACTTC
.,.,TRBV5-1,15,TRBJ2-5,CASSSLGGGLETQYF,TGCGCCAGCAGCTCCCTGGGGGGAGGTTTAGAGACCCAGTACTTC
.,.,TRBV4-1,14,TRBJ2-5,CASSQFSAAETQYF,TGCGCCAGCAGCCAATTTAGCGCTGCCGAGACCCAGTACTTC
once,.,TRBV15,14,TRBJ2-7,CATSPDLTFYEQYF,TGTGCCACCAGCCCCGACTTGACTTTCTACGAGCAGTACTTC
once,TRBD2,TRBV18,19,TRBJ2-7,CASSPRGLAGVRTTDEQYF,TGTGCCAGCTCACCCCGAGGACTAGCGGGAGTACGTACCACGGACGAGCAGTACTTC
.,TRBD1,TRBV28,14,TRBJ2-1,CASSFLGGGDEQFF,TGTGCCAGCAGTTTCTTAGGGGGCGGAGATGAGCAGTTCTTC
.,TRBD1,TRBV27,14,TRBJ2-7,CASSRQGRSYEQYF,TGTGCCAGCAGTAGACAGGGGCGCTCCTACGAGCAGTACTTC
.,.,TRBV18,17,TRBJ2-3,CASSPSRGGHGTDTQYF,TGTGCCAGCTCACCCTCGAGGGGGGGCCACGGCACAGATACGCAGTATTTT
.,TRBD2,TRBV25-1,14,TRBJ2-1,CASRASGDYNEQFF,TGTGCCAGCAGGGCTAGCGGGGATTACAATGAGCAGTTCTTC
.,TRBD2,TRBV28,15,TRBJ2-3,CASSSWSSGSDTQYF,TGTGCCAGCAGTTCCTGGAGCAGCGGGAGTGATACGCAGTATTTT
.,TRBD1,TRBV28,13,TRBJ1-2,CASSNNRGRGYTF,TGTGCCAGCAGTAACAACAGGGGGCGTGGCTACACCTTC
.,.,TRBV7-2,12,TRBJ2-5,CASSLAGRGQYF,TGTGCCAGCAGCTTAGCGGGTAGAGGCCAGTACTTC
.,.,TRBV28,15,TRBJ1-1,CASTSAGTRNTEAFF,TGTGCCAGCACCTCAGCCGGGACAAGGAACACTGAAGCTTTCTTT
.,TRBD1,TRBV4-3,15,TRBJ1-6,CASSQVIGGHSPLHF,TGCGCCAGCAGCCAAGTGATAGGGGGCCATTCACCCCTCCACTTT
.,TRBD2,TRBV7-8,14,TRBJ2-1,CASKTIGGAGEQFF,TGTGCCAGCAAGACTATCGGGGGGGCGGGTGAGCAGTTCTTC
.,.,TRBV2,14,TRBJ2-5,CASSQYRGGETQYF,TGTGCCAGCAGTCAATACCGAGGTGGAGAGACCCAGTACTTC
.,TRBD1,TRBV5-4,13,TRBJ1-1,CASKTGGDTEAFF,TGTGCCAGCAAAACAGGGGGGGACACTGAAGCTTTCTTT
.,TRBD2,TRBV7-3,13,TRBJ2-1,CASSSRTSGEQFF,TGTGCCAGCAGCTCGAGGACTAGCGGTGAGCAGTTCTTC
.,TRBD2,TRBV7-8,19,TRBJ2-1,CASSLGGRLAGDSYNEQFF,TGTGCCAGCAGCTTAGGTGGCAGACTAGCGGGGGACTCCTACAATGAGCAGTTCTTC